This T cell receptor beta chain was identified in a study of T cell responses to AZD1222 COVID-19 vaccine. General study points: Clonal diversity was possibly underestimated, and white British individuals and females predominated among donors.

Concerning this clone itself: Its antigen is not identified.

V was pared by 0 bases and J by 3 bases, with 3 bases of the junction left unmatched. The CDR3 is made up of 15 amino acids. Germline V gives CDR1 LNHDA, CDR2 SQIVND (reference sequence). Measured with immunoSEQ multiplex PCR; TCRdb has only the in-frame clones, and not every one. The sample yields around 150,000 clones, about 90% seen once. Source: peripheral blood, taken on day 0 of AZD1222 vaccination. The TCR originated in an adult in good health. V usage is TRBV19 and J usage is TRBJ2-3, with 7 bases matching TRBD2. In nucleotides, the CDR3 is TGTGCCAGTAGTATAGATTGGCGGGAGACAGATACGCAGTATTTT. Amino acids: CASSIDWRETDTQYF.